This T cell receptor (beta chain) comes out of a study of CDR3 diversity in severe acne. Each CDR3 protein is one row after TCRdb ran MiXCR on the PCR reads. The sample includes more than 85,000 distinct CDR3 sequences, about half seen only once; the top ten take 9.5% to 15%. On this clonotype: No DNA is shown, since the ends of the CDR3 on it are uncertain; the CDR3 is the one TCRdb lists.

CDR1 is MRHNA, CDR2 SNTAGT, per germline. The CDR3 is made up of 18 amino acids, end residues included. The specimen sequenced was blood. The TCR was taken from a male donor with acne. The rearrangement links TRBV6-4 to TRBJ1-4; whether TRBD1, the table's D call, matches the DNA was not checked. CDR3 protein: CASSEPRTGGNRVKNCFF.